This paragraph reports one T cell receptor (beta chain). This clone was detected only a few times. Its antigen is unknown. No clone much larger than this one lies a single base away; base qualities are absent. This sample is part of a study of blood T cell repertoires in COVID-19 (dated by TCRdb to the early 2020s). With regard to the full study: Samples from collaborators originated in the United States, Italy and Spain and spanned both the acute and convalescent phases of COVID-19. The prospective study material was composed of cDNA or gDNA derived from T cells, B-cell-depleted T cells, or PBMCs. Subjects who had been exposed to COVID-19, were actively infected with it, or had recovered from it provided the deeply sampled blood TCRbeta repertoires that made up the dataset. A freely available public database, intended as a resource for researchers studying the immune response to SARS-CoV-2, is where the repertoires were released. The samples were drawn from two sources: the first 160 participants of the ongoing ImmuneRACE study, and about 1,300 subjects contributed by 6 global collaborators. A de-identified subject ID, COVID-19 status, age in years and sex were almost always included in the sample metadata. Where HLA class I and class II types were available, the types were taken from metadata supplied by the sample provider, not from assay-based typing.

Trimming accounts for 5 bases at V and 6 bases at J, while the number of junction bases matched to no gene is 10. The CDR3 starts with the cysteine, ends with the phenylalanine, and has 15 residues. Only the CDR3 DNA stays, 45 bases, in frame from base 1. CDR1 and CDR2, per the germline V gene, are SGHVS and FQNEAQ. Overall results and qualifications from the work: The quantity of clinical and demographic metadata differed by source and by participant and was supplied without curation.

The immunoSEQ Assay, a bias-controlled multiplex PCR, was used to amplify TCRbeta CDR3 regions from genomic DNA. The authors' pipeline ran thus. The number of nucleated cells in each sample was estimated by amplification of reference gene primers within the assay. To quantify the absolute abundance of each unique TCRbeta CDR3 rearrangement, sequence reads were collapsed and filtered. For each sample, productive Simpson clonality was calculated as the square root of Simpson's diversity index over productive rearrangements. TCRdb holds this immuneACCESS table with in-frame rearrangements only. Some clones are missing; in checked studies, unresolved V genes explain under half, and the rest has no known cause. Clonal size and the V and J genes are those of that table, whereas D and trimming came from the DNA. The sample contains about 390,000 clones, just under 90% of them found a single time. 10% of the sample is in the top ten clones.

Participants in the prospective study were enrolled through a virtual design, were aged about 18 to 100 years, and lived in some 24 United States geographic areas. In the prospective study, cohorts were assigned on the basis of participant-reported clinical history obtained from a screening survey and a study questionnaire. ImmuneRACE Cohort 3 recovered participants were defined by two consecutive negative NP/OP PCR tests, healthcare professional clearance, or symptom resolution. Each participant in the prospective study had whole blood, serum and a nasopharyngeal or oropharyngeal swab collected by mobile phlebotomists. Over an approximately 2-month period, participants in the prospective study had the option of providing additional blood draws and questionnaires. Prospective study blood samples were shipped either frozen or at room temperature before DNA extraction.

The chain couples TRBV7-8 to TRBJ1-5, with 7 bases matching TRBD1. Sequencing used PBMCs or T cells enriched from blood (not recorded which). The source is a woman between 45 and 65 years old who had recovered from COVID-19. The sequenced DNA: TGTGCCAGCAGCCCCGAAACAGGGGATAGTCAGCCCCAGCATTTT. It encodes CASSPETGDSQPQHF.